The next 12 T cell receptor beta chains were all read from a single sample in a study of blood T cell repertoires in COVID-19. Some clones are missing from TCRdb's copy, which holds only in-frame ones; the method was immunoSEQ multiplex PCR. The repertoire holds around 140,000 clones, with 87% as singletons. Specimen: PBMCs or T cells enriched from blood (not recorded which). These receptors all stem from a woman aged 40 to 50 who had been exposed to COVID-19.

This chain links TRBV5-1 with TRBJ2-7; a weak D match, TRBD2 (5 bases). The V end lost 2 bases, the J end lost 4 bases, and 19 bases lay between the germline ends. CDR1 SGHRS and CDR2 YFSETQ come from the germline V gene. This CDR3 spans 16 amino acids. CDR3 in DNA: TGCGCCAGCAGCTTTGAGGTCCCTAGCCTTGGGTACGAGCAGTACTTC. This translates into CASSFEVPSLGYEQYF.

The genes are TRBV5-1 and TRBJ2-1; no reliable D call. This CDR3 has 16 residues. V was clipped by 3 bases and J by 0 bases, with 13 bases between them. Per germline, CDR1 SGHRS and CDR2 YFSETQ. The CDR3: CASSSIQASSYNEQFF. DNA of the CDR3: TGCGCCAGCAGCTCGATTCAGGCGAGCTCCTACAATGAGCAGTTCTTC.

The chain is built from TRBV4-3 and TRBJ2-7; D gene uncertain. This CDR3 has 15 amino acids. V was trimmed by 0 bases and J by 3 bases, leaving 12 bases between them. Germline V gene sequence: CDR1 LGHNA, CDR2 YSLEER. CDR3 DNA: TGCGCCAGCAGCCAAGAAGTGGTTAACAGCTACGAGCAGTACTTC. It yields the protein CASSQEVVNSYEQYF.

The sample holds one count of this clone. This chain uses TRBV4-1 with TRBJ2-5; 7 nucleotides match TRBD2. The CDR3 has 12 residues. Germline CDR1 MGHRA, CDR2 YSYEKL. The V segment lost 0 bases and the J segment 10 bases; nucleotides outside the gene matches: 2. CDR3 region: CASSQDGGSQYF. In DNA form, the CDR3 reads TGCGCCAGCAGCCAAGACGGGGGGAGCCAGTACTTC.

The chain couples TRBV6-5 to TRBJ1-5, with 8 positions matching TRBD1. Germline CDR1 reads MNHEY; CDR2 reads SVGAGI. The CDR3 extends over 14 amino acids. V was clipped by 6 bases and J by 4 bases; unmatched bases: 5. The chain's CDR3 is CASRPGTGNQPQHF. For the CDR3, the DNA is TGTGCCAGCAGGCCCGGGACAGGTAATCAGCCCCAGCATTTT.

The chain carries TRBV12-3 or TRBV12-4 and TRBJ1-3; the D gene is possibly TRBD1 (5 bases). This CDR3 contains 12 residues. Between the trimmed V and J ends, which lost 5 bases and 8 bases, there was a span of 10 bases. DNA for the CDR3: TGTGCCAGCAGTACCAGGGCTCACACCATATATTTT. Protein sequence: CASSTRAHTIYF.

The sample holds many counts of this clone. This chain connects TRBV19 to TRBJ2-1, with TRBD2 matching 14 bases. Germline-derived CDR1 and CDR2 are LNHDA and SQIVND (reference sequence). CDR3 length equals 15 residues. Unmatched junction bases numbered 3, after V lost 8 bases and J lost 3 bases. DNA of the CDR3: TGTGCCAGTTCCGGGACTAGCGGGAGCTACAATGAGCAGTTCTTC. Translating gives CASSGTSGSYNEQFF.

CDR3 amino acids: CATSRSGMNSPLHF. The CDR3 DNA follows: TGTGCCACCAGCAGGTCGGGAATGAATTCACCCCTCCACTTT. The J gene is TRBJ1-6, the V gene TRBV15; the D is unclear. Trimming cost V 3 bases and J 7 bases, with 10 bases left between them. CDR3 length: 14 residues. Germline V gives CDR1 LNHNV, CDR2 YYDKDF (reference sequence).

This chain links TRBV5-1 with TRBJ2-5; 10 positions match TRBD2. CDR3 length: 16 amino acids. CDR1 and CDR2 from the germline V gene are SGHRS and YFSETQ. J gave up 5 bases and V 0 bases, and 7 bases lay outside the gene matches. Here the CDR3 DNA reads TGCGCCAGCAGCTTGGAGCGGGGGACTAGCGCTGAGACCCAGTACTTC. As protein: CASSLERGTSAETQYF.

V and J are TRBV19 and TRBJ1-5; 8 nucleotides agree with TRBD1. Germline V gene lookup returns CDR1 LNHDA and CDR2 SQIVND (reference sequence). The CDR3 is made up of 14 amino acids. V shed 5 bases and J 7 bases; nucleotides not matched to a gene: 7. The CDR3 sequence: CASSSIQGEQPQHF. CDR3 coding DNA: TGTGCCAGTAGTTCGATACAGGGGGAGCAGCCCCAGCATTTT.

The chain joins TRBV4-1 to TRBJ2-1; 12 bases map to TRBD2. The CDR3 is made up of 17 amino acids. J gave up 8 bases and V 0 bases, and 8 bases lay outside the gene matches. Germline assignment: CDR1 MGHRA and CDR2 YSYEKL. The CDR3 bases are TGCGCCAGCAGCCAAGATAGGCTAGCGGGGGGGCCTGATGAGCAGTTCTTC. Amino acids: CASSQDRLAGGPDEQFF.

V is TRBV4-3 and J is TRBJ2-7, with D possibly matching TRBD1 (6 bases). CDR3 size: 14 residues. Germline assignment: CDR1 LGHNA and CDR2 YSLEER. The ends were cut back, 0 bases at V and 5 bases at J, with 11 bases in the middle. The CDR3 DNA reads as TGCGCCAGCAGCCAAGACCCCTACAGGGACGAGCAGTACTTC. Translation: CASSQDPYRDEQYF.